The T cell receptor beta chain under discussion was sequenced for a study of tumor-infiltrating lymphocytes in primary liver carcinoma. The researchers obtained blood RNA from unsorted whole blood and also extracted germline DNA. The CDR3 has 13 residues. Germline-derived CDR1 and CDR2 are SGHTA and FQGNSA. Trimming took off 5 bases at V and 0 bases at J, with 4 bases between the two ends. The input was approximately 500 ng total RNA; TCR beta cDNA was made from it with a constant-region primer. It was through three nested multiplex PCR rounds of slightly modified ARM-PCR that TCR beta libraries arose. Use of TRBV1-TRBV30 forward primers with a C-beta reverse primer characterized the first two PCR rounds, which lasted approximately 11 cycles each. From the multiplex PCR reads, TCRdb called clonotypes with MiXCR, one entry per CDR3 protein. The sample lists fewer than 350,000 distinct CDR3 sequences, about 62% seen once, with about 8.4% in the top ten.

The chain is built from TRBV7-2 and TRBJ2-2, with D unclear. The clonotype originates from a man aged 35 to 55 with primary liver carcinoma and hepatitis B virus infection. Material: peripheral blood. The CDR3 spells CASSQTNTGELFF. As DNA, the CDR3 is TGTGCCAGCAGCCAGACGAACACCGGGGAGCTGTTTTTT. Full variable domain (remainder filled in from reference TRBV7-2 and TRBJ2-2): GAGVSQSPSNKVTEKGKDVELRCDPISGHTALYWYRQSLGQGLEFLIYFQGNSAPDKSGLPSDRFSAERTGGSVSTLTIQRTQQEDSAVYLCASSQTNTGELFFGEGSRLTVL.